Reported below is one TCR beta chain. This table comes from immunoSEQ multiplex PCR, and its TCRdb copy is limited to in-frame clones, with some not included. Of 110,000 to 150,000 clones listed, approximately 73% were seen once; the top ten hold 3.5% to 4.5%. The sample is drawn from a study of blood T cell repertoires in COVID-19. Overall study context: PBMCs, B-cell-depleted T cells, or T cells provided the cDNA or gDNA that made up the material.

The TCR sequence derives from a man aged 55 to 69 with acute or convalescent COVID-19. Source material: peripheral blood.

The CDR3 bases are TGTGCCAGCAGTCTCAACAGGGAGCAGTACTTC. This translates into CASSLNREQYF. The chain has TRBV28 and TRBJ2-7; tentatively, D is TRBD1 (5 bases). The CDR3 consists of 11 residues. Trimming removed 5 bases from V and 7 bases from J, with 9 bases in between. Germline V lookup: CDR1 MDHEN, CDR2 SYDVKM.